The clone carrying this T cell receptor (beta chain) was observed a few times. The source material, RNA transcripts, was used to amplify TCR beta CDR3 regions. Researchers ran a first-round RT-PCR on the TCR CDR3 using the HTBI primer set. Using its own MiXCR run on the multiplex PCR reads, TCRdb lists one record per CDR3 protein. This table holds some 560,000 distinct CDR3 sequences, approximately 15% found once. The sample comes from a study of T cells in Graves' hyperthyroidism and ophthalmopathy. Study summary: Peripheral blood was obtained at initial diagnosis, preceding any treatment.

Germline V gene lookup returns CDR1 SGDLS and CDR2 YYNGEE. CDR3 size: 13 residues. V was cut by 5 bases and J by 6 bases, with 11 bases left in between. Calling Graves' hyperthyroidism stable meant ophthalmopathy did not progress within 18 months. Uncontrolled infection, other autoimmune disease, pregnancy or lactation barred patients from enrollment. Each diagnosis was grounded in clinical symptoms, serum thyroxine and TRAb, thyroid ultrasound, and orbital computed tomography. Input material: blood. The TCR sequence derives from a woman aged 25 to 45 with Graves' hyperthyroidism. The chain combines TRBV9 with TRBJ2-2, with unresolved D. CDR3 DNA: TGTGCCAGCAGATTCGGTGGTTCCGGGGAGCTGTTTTTT. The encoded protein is CASRFGGSGELFF.